The present TCR beta chain was sequenced within a study of blood T cell repertoires in COVID-19. Clones were read by immunoSEQ multiplex PCR, and TCRdb kept only the in-frame ones, dropping some. Among under 350,000 clones listed, 75% to 90% were seen once. This clone was recorded once. V lost 5 bases and J lost 2, with 12 bases in between. Looked up from germline, CDR1 is SGHRS and CDR2 is YFSETQ. The CDR3 totals 14 residues. The receptor's source is a woman aged 40 to 55 who had recovered from COVID-19. The rearrangement joins TRBV5-1 to TRBJ2-3; D perhaps matches TRBD2 (5 bases). The sequencing sample was made of PBMCs or T cells enriched from blood (not recorded which). CDR3 residues: CASSNSGDTDTQYF. The CDR3 DNA reads as TGCGCCAGCAGTAACAGCGGAGACACAGATACGCAGTATTTT.